This T cell receptor (beta chain) is drawn from a study of cytomegalovirus exposure and HLA in healthy donors. PCR used 60 Vbeta primers and 13 Jbeta primers. Sequencing was performed with immunoSEQ multiplex PCR; in TCRdb, only in-frame clones are kept and a portion is missing. This table holds more than 95,000 clones, 60% to 80% found once. Germline CDR1 reads SGHTA; CDR2 reads FQGNSA. The CDR3 has 15 amino acids. V lost 4 bases and J lost 0, with 12 bases in between. Whole-study results and caveats: Judged likely to be a sequencing artifact was a cluster of highly shared sequence variants.

For this clone: Its cognate antigen is unknown.

This chain joins TRBV7-2 and TRBJ1-1, with a possible D match to TRBD1 (6 bases). This clonotype was sampled from a man in his fifties in good health and CMV-seropositive. The sequenced sample consisted of PBMCs. CDR3 sequence reads: CASSYKQGVNTEAFF. The CDR3 coding sequence is TGTGCCAGCAGCTACAAACAGGGCGTGAACACTGAAGCTTTCTTT.